This TCR beta chain is drawn from a study of OX40 agonist ivuxolimab in advanced cancers. Study-level background: Ivuxolimab was a fully human IgG2 agonistic monoclonal antibody targeting the costimulatory receptor OX40 (CD134). Partial responses occurred in three dose-escalation patients, of whom one had hepatocellular carcinoma and two had cutaneous melanoma. The purpose of peripheral TCRbeta sequencing was to test whether ivuxolimab changed TCR sequence diversity and led to clonal T-cell expansion. Intravenous ivuxolimab was administered to patients every 2 weeks at six dose levels: 0.01, 0.1, 0.3, 1.5, 3 and 10 mg/kg. Of the approximately 50 dose-escalation patients, hepatocellular carcinoma was present in around 20, melanoma in roughly 15, renal cell carcinoma in 9 and head and neck cancer in 9. Prior anti-PD-1, anti-PD-L1 or anti-CTLA-4 therapy was permitted, and checkpoint inhibitors had been received by around 40% of dose-escalation patients. The monotherapy dose-escalation portion (N ≈ 56 patients) of the phase I ivuxolimab trial is reported in the paper. In the dose-escalation cohort, roughly four fifths of patients were male, and the mean age was around 60 years, with a range of roughly 23 to 85.

This clone was seen a handful of times. Its cognate antigen has yet to be identified. Base qualities are not recorded, but no much larger clone differs from it by a single base. From a lookup of the germline V gene (reference sequence), CDR1 and CDR2 are PRHDT and FYEKMQ. Inclusive of the bounding cysteine and phenylalanine, the CDR3 is 20 residues long. The read is trimmed to its CDR3 DNA, 60 bases read in frame from base 1. The V end gives up 4 bases and the J end 0 bases, leaving 17 bases in the junction not matched to a gene. Genomic DNA was isolated from the sorted cells so that the TCRbeta CDR3 region could be sequenced. The immunoSEQ Assay was used to sequence the TCRbeta CDR3 regions. This immuneACCESS table, as held by TCRdb, lists in-frame sequences with V and J called but not all clones. Of the missing ones, under half trace to an unresolved V gene in checked studies; the others have no known cause. This sample has fewer than 55,000 clones in its table, and approximately 80% of those were observed once. Around 11% of the sample is taken by the ten largest.

The trial excluded patients who had a history of autoimmune disease or were on systemic immunosuppression. In every dose cohort, peripheral blood was drawn for TCR sequencing at baseline, cycle 4 day 1, and cycle 7 day 1. The samples were taken from a phase I, first-in-human, multicenter, open-label dose-escalation trial of ivuxolimab. Adults with locally advanced or metastatic head and neck squamous cell, hepatocellular, melanoma or renal cell carcinoma were enrolled in the trial. Before TCR sequencing, CD4+ T cells and CD8+ T cells were sorted from peripheral blood as separate populations. What the study reported, not specific to this receptor: After ivuxolimab, more expanded clones were found on average in CD8+ T cells than in CD4+ T cells. Which antigens the clonally expanded peripheral T cells were specific for was not determined. In the 0.1-3.0 mg/kg groups, partial responders were among the patients with the lowest normalized peripheral clonal expansion, particularly in CD8+ T cells. At doses of 0.1 to 3.0 mg/kg, clonal expansion of both CD4+ and CD8+ T cells in blood was seen between baseline and week 6. Low levels of normalized T-cell clonal expansion were also seen in some nonresponding patients.

The rearranged chain carries TRBV13 and TRBJ2-1; 8 central nucleotides agree with TRBD2. The clonotype was recovered from an adult with an advanced solid tumor such as melanoma, head and neck, liver or kidney cancer. Material: CD4+ or CD8+ T cells sorted from blood, obtained in a trial of the OX40 agonist ivuxolimab. The bases are TGTGCCAGCAGCTCGACATCAAACTTAGCGGGGCACAGCTCCTACAATGAGCAGTTCTTC. Translated, this is CASSSTSNLAGHSSYNEQFF.